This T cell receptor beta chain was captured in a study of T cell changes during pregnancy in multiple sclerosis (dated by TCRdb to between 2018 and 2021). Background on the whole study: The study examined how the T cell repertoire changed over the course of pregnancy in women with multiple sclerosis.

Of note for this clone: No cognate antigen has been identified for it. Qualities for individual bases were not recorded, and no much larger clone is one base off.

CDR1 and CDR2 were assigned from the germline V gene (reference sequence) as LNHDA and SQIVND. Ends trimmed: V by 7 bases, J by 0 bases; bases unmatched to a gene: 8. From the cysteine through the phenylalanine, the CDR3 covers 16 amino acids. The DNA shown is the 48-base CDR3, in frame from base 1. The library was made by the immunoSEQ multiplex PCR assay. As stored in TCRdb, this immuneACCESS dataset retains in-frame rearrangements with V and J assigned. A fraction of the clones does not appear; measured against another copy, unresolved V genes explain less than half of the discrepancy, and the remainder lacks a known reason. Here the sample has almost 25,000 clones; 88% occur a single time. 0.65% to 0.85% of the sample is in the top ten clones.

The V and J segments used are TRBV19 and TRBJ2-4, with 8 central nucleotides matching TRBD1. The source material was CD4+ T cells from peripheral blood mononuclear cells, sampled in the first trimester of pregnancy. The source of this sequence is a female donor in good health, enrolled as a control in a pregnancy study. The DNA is TGTGCCAGTACCCCGGACAGGGATATAGCCAAAAACATTCAGTACTTC. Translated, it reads CASTPDRDIAKNIQYF.